A single sample gave rise to the 32 T cell receptor beta chains below, sequenced in a study of cytomegalovirus exposure and HLA in healthy donors (dated by TCRdb to about 2017). Preparation of the library involved the immunoSEQ multiplex PCR assay. For the multiplex PCR, a mixture combining 60 forward primers for TCR Vbeta segments and 13 reverse primers for TCR Jbeta segments was used. TCRdb took this table from immuneACCESS and kept in-frame rearrangements with V and J called. Such tables lack part of the clones; where checked against another copy, unresolved V genes explain under half of the gap, and the rest is unexplained. The sample table shows about 160,000 clones, and about four fifths are seen once. The ten biggest clones cover around 0.93% of the sample. The material sequenced was PBMCs. All receptors come from a man in his thirties or forties in good health and CMV-seronegative.

CDR3 bases: TGCGCCAGCAGCCGAGGGGACAGGGAGGCCTACAATGAGCAGTTCTTC. Translating gives CASSRGDREAYNEQFF. The V call is TRBV4-3, the J call TRBJ2-1; 9 bases agree with TRBD1. Trimming cost V 4 bases and J 2 bases; bases outside gene matches: 6. The germline CDR1 and CDR2 sequences are LGHNA and YSLEER. This CDR3 comprises 16 residues.

V usage is TRBV6-1 and J usage is TRBJ2-5, with a possible D match to TRBD1 (6 bases). V lost 6 bases and J 3 bases, leaving 11 bases between the germline ends. CDR3 length: 13 amino acids. The germline V gene has CDR1 MNHNS and CDR2 SASEGT. DNA of the CDR3: TGTGCCAGCAGAATGACAGGAGAAGAGACCCAGTACTTC. It yields the protein CASRMTGEETQYF.

The V and J genes are TRBV19 and TRBJ1-2, with 12 bases that match TRBD1. V was pared by 9 bases and J by 8 bases, with 10 bases of the junction left unmatched. The germline V gene has CDR1 LNHDA and CDR2 SQIVND (reference sequence). CDR3 size: 14 residues. The CDR3 loop is CASIPRGQGAGYTF. CDR3 nucleotides: TGTGCCAGCATCCCCCGGGGACAGGGGGCAGGCTACACCTTC.

Notes on this clone: This sample includes further DNA sequences coding for the same CDR3. The chain links TRBV7-8 to TRBJ1-4, with D possibly being TRBD1 (5 bases). This CDR3 is 15 amino acids long. Germline CDR1 reads SGHVS; CDR2 reads FQNEAQ. The V end lost 3 bases, the J end lost 2 bases, and 10 bases lay between the germline ends. The CDR3 DNA is TGTGCCAGCAGCTTCGACAGTGGCACTAATGAAAAACTGTTTTTT. Protein: CASSFDSGTNEKLFF.

The chain has TRBV7-2 and TRBJ1-5; D unresolved. The CDR3 runs 12 residues. Trimming stripped 5 bases from V and 5 bases from J, with 7 bases between. Germline CDR1 reads SGHTA; CDR2 reads FQGNSA. CDR3 nucleotide sequence: TGTGCCAGCAGCGCGTTCGATCAGCCCCAGCATTTT. This encodes CASSAFDQPQHF.

The chain carries TRBV27 and TRBJ2-2, with TRBD1 as a possible D gene (5 bases). Trimming removed 3 bases from V and 5 bases from J, with 10 bases in between. CDR3 length equals 14 residues. The V gene's germline CDR1 is MNHEY and CDR2 SMNVEV (reference sequence). The CDR3 nucleotides are TGTGCCAGCAGTTTTAGGGGCATGACCGGGGAGCTGTTTTTT. Translation gives CASSFRGMTGELFF.

This clone has just one count. The V gene is TRBV6-6, the J gene TRBJ2-5, with 10 positions matching TRBD1. With 7 bases clipped from V and 3 bases from J, the junction kept 8 bases outside the gene matches. The CDR3 consists of 15 residues. Germline loops: CDR1 MNHNY, CDR2 SVGAGI (reference sequence). The CDR3 region has the DNA TGTGCCAGCATTCCCCGGGACAGGGGTAAAGAGACCCAGTACTTC. It is translated as CASIPRDRGKETQYF.

V usage is TRBV19 and J usage is TRBJ1-4; weak D call: TRBD1 (6 bases). Germline values: CDR1 LNHDA, CDR2 SQIVND (reference sequence). The CDR3 length is 16 residues. V gave up 1 base and J gave up 5 bases, with 14 bases separating them. CDR3 loop: CASSIARTVRNEKLFF. The DNA for the CDR3 is TGTGCCAGTAGTATAGCCAGGACAGTAAGAAATGAAAAACTGTTTTTT.

The chain employs TRBV25-1 and TRBJ2-7, with 7 bases that match TRBD2. With 3 bases clipped from V and 5 bases from J, the junction kept 7 bases outside the gene matches. CDR3 length: 14 residues. Germline V gene sequence: CDR1 MGHDK, CDR2 SYGVNS. CDR3 in amino acids: CASSDRGRGDEQYF. The DNA of the CDR3 is TGTGCCAGCAGTGATCGCGGGAGAGGCGACGAGCAGTACTTC.

The V gene is TRBV10-1, the J gene TRBJ2-1, with TRBD2 as a possible D gene (5 bases). The CDR3 has 17 amino acids. The germline V gene encodes CDR1 WNHNN and CDR2 SYGVQD (reference sequence). The V gene lost 1 base and the J gene lost 1 base, with 14 bases spanning the gap. The CDR3 nucleotides read TGCGCCAGCAGTGAGTACCGCTCCGGGGTATCCTACAATGAGCAGTTCTTC. Translating it yields CASSEYRSGVSYNEQFF.

The rearrangement links TRBV11-3 to TRBJ1-4, with D tentatively TRBD1 (5 bases). The CDR3 contains 14 residues. V dropped 6 bases and J dropped 5 bases, with 13 bases sitting between them. In germline, CDR1 is SGHNT, CDR2 YENEEA. Written as DNA, the CDR3 is TGTGCCAGCAGGCTGGGGCCGAGGAATGAAAAACTGTTTTTT. This translates into CASRLGPRNEKLFF.

The V gene is TRBV2, the J gene TRBJ2-1, with 10 bases fitting TRBD2. J gave up 6 bases and V 10 bases, and 12 bases lay outside the gene matches. The CDR3 totals 15 residues. The V gene's germline CDR1 is SNHLY and CDR2 FYNNEI. CDR3 sequence reads: CAIITLAGASNEQFF. In nucleotides, the CDR3 is TGTGCCATCATAACTCTAGCGGGAGCTTCCAATGAGCAGTTCTTC.

This clone showed up just once. The gene calls are TRBV19 and TRBJ1-4, with D perhaps matching TRBD1 (5 bases). Trimming left V 6 bases short and J 0 bases short, with 11 bases between. CDR1 and CDR2 from the germline V gene are LNHDA and SQIVND (reference sequence). This CDR3 comprises 15 residues. The CDR3 DNA reads as TGTGCCAGTAGGTCAGGGCCTGCAACTAATGAAAAACTGTTTTTT. It specifies CASRSGPATNEKLFF.

The chain uses TRBV7-2 and TRBJ1-4; D may be TRBD1 (5 bases). CDR1 SGHTA and CDR2 FQGNSA come from the germline V gene. The CDR3 has 18 residues. The germline V and J ends were trimmed by 5 bases and 0 bases, with 19 bases remaining between them. CDR3 sequence: CASSPRQIMYATNEKLFF. The CDR3 DNA is TGTGCCAGCAGCCCGAGACAGATCATGTATGCAACTAATGAAAAACTGTTTTTT.

The CDR3, as DNA: TGTGCCAGCAGCGCCCGGCTCACTAGCGGGGGGCCAATAACGAGCCAAGAGACCCAGTACTTC. Translating it yields CASSARLTSGGPITSQETQYF. The rearrangement uses TRBV9 and TRBJ2-5; 12 bases agree with TRBD2. This CDR3 has 21 amino acids. V was pared by 3 bases and J by 1 base, with 19 bases of the junction left unmatched. Per the germline V gene, CDR1 is SGDLS and CDR2 is YYNGEE.

This clone has just one count. The rearrangement links TRBV6-5 to TRBJ1-2, with D uncertain. CDR1 and CDR2 (germline): MNHEY, SVGAGI. V was cut by 0 bases and J by 4 bases, with 12 bases left in between. The CDR3 has 15 amino acids. CDR3 sequence: CASSYSPSVFYGYTF. As DNA, the CDR3 is TGTGCCAGCAGTTACTCCCCGAGCGTCTTCTATGGCTACACCTTC.

Regarding this clone: Within the sample, other DNA sequences also encode this same CDR3. The V gene is TRBV6-4, the J gene TRBJ1-1; D is ambiguous. This CDR3 contains 14 residues. Germline V lookup: CDR1 MRHNA, CDR2 SNTAGT. V was shortened by 2 bases and J by 0 bases, with 7 bases between the two germline ends. CDR3 sequence: CASSDEFLNTEAFF. In DNA, the CDR3 is TGTGCCAGCAGTGACGAGTTCTTGAACACTGAAGCTTTCTTT.

This clone has just a few counts. The chain carries TRBV5-8 and TRBJ2-5; D may be TRBD2 (5 bases). The closer fit of TRBJ2-7 to the DNA end suggests the J call may be wrong. CDR1 is SGHTS and CDR2 is YDEGEE in the germline V gene. This CDR3 comprises 15 residues. Here the CDR3 DNA reads TGTGCCAGCAGCCCCCGGGGTGGCCAACTCTACGAGCAGTACTTC. This gives the protein CASSPRGGQLYEQYF.

This chain connects TRBV6-1 to TRBJ2-3, with a tentative D call TRBD2 (6 bases). Trimming left V 5 bases short and J 5 bases short, with 14 bases between. The CDR3 loop spans 14 amino acids. Per the germline V gene, CDR1 is MNHNS and CDR2 is SASEGT. This CDR3 is CASSSGTQQDTQYF. The DNA of the CDR3 is TGTGCCAGCAGTTCCGGGACTCAGCAAGATACGCAGTATTTT.

V is TRBV29-1 and J is TRBJ1-2; 8 bases match TRBD1. The V and J ends lost 6 bases and 3 bases, in that order; junction bases with no gene match: 12. Germline CDR1 reads SQVTM; CDR2 reads ANQGSEA. The CDR3 contains 15 residues. CDR3 protein: CSVPRTGGLDYGYTF. The DNA of the CDR3 is TGCAGCGTGCCCAGAACAGGGGGGTTAGACTATGGCTACACCTTC.

The rearrangement links TRBV27 to TRBJ2-3; a weak D match, TRBD2 (6 bases). CDR1 MNHEY and CDR2 SMNVEV come from the germline V gene (reference sequence). The germline V and J ends were trimmed by 0 bases and 2 bases, with 12 bases remaining between them. The CDR3 totals 16 residues. CDR3 residues: CASSLSAGTFTDTQYF. Written as DNA, the CDR3 is TGTGCCAGCAGTTTATCTGCGGGGACCTTCACAGATACGCAGTATTTT.

V is TRBV28 and J is TRBJ1-6, with 11 bases lining up with TRBD1. Per the germline V gene, CDR1 is MDHEN and CDR2 is SYDVKM. Trimming cost V 6 bases and J 9 bases; bases outside gene matches: 7. The CDR3 is made up of 15 amino acids. CDR3 nucleotide sequence: TGTGCCAGCAGACCCTCCGGGACAGGGGGTTCACCCCTCCACTTT. Translated: CASRPSGTGGSPLHF. The whole variable domain, remainder taken from reference TRBV28 and TRBJ1-6, is DVKVTQSSRYLVKRTGEKVFLECVQDMDHENMFWYRQDPGLGLRLIYFSYDVKMKEKGDIPEGYSVSREKKERFSLILESASTNQTSMYLCASRPSGTGGSPLHFGNGTRLTVT.

V gene TRBV30 combines with J gene TRBJ1-3, with 8 nucleotides matching TRBD1. Germline CDR1 GTSNPN, CDR2 SVGIG (reference sequence). V dropped 5 bases and J dropped 3; count of bases not matched to a gene: 6. CDR3 size: 14 residues. The CDR3 here is CAWGGQEGGNTIYF. CDR3 nucleotides: TGTGCCTGGGGGGGACAGGAAGGTGGAAACACCATATATTTT.

The chain uses TRBV19 and TRBJ1-5; TRBD1 matches 7 bases. CDR1 is LNHDA and CDR2 is SQIVND in the germline V gene (reference sequence). Germline trimming cut 3 bases from V and 0 bases from J; bases unmatched to any gene: 5. The length of the CDR3 is 16 residues. The chain's CDR3 is CASSIGGTVSNQPQHF. The CDR3 DNA reads as TGTGCCAGTAGTATCGGCGGGACAGTTAGCAATCAGCCCCAGCATTTT.

On this clone itself: One junction end disagrees with the germline gene, perhaps due to a read error. This chain links TRBV7-9 with TRBJ1-1, with 7 bases aligning to TRBD1. Germline V gene sequence: CDR1 SEHNR, CDR2 FQNEAQ (reference sequence). There are 12 residues in the CDR3. The CDR3 sequence: CSSSSGTAEAFF. The DNA for the CDR3 is TGTTCCAGCAGCTCAGGGACAGCCGAAGCTTTCTTT.

The rearrangement links TRBV19 to TRBJ2-7; 8 bases are a match to TRBD1. Germline CDR1 reads LNHDA; CDR2 reads SQIVND (reference sequence). The CDR3 loop spans 14 amino acids. J gave up 2 bases and V 3 bases, and 3 bases lay outside the gene matches. The CDR3 loop is CASSMTGDTYEQYF. The CDR3 coding sequence is TGTGCCAGTAGTATGACAGGGGACACCTACGAGCAGTACTTC.

This chain uses TRBV5-1 with TRBJ2-5, with TRBD2 matching 13 bases. CDR1 is SGHRS, CDR2 YFSETQ, per germline. The length of the CDR3 is 15 residues. V was pared by 2 bases and J by 5 bases, with 3 bases of the junction left unmatched. The CDR3 spells CASSLRTSGGETQYF. The CDR3 DNA is TGCGCCAGCAGCTTACGGACTAGCGGGGGTGAGACCCAGTACTTC.

The chain joins TRBV28 to TRBJ1-5; a possible D gene is TRBD1 (6 bases). With 4 bases removed from V and 5 bases from J, the gap between germline ends came to 15 bases. The germline CDR1 and CDR2 sequences are MDHEN and SYDVKM. The CDR3 covers 15 residues. In DNA, the CDR3 is TGTGCCAGCAGTTCCCCGGGACAAGGATATCAGCCCCAGCATTTT. Encoded protein: CASSSPGQGYQPQHF.

The V and J genes are TRBV5-1 and TRBJ1-2, with 10 bases aligning to TRBD1. The CDR3 length is 13 residues. V gave up 3 bases and J gave up 12 bases; unmatched junction bases: 8. Germline assignment: CDR1 SGHRS and CDR2 YFSETQ. CDR3 in DNA: TGCGCCAGCAGCTGGGACAGGGGACCCTCAAACACCTTC. It specifies CASSWDRGPSNTF.

The V and J genes are TRBV15 and TRBJ2-4; the D gene is possibly TRBD1 (5 bases). V lost 6 bases and J 6 bases, leaving 15 bases between the germline ends. Germline assignment: CDR1 LNHNV and CDR2 YYDKDF (reference sequence). The CDR3 consists of 14 residues. CDR3 sequence (DNA): TGTGCCACCAGTTTGGGGCAGGGAAGAAACATTCAGTACTTC. This sequence encodes CATSLGQGRNIQYF.

The CDR3 coding sequence is TGCGCCAGCAGCCGACAGGATAGCACCGGGGAGCTGTTTTTT. Protein: CASSRQDSTGELFF. This chain links TRBV5-1 with TRBJ2-2, with D possibly matching TRBD1 (6 bases). Germline V CDR1 and CDR2: SGHRS, YFSETQ. The CDR3 loop spans 14 amino acids. Trimming shortened V by 4 bases and J by 4 bases, and 11 bases separated the two germline ends.

The rearrangement uses TRBV30 and TRBJ2-6, with a tentative D call TRBD2 (6 bases). CDR3 length equals 21 residues. CDR1 is GTSNPN and CDR2 is SVGIG in the germline V gene (reference sequence). Trimming removed 1 base at V and 2 bases at J, with 27 bases between. The chain's CDR3 is CAWSAQVLRVPGVAGANVLTF. In DNA, the CDR3 is TGTGCCTGGAGTGCCCAGGTCCTCCGGGTCCCGGGGGTTGCTGGGGCCAACGTCCTGACTTTC.